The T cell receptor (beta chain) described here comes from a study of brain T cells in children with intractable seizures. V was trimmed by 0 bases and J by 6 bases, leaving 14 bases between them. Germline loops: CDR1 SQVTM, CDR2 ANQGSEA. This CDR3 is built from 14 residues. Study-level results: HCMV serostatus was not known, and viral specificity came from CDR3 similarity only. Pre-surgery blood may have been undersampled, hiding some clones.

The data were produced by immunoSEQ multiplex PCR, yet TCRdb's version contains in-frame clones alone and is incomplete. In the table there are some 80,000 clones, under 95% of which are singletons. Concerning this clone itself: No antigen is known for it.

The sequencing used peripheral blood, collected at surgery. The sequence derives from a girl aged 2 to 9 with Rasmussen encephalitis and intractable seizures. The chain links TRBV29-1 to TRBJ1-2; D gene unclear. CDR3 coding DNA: TGCAGCGTTGAAGAACAGAGGGTTGAGGATGGCTACACCTTC. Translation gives CSVEEQRVEDGYTF.